A selection of T cell receptor beta chains follows, all from one sample in a study of T-cell memory formation after mild COVID-19. MiXCR, applied by TCRdb to the 5' RACE reads, yields one record per CDR3 protein. The sample has hundreds of thousands of distinct CDR3 sequences, approximately 18% seen once. Sequencing was carried out using PBMCs or a T cell subset sorted from them (not recorded which). The origin of the receptors is an adult woman who had mild COVID-19 (a few samples of this study predate the infection). Cell type and time point are not known. Each CDR3 is given with its conserved first and last residue. The D gene is left open where the match is weak. Clone size is given for some rows only: seen once, a few or many times, or a class if the clone is expanded.

13 TRBJ2-7 TRBV19 - - TGTGCCAGTAGTCCAGGGGTGAACTACGAGCAGTACTTC CASSPGVNYEQYF
15 TRBJ2-1 TRBV15 few - TGTGCCACCAGCAGAGTAGGTAGCTCCTACAATGAGCAGTTCTTC CATSRVGSSYNEQFF
16 TRBJ2-5 TRBV7-6 few TRBD1 TGTGCCAGCAGCTCCCGGGACGAGGGGGCCCCACGGACCCAGTACTTC CASSSRDEGAPRTQYF
13 TRBJ1-1 TRBV19 - - TGTGCCAGTAAGGAGGACCAGAACACTGAAGCTTTCTTT CASKEDQNTEAFF
15 TRBJ1-4 TRBV7-9 few TRBD1 TGTGCCAGCACCCCCCGACAGGGATCTTTTGAAAAACTGTTTTTT CASTPRQGSFEKLFF
15 TRBJ1-3 TRBV7-6 - TRBD1 TGTGCCAGCAGAGATAACAGGGGCTCTGGAAACACCATATATTTT CASRDNRGSGNTIYF
13 TRBJ1-2 TRBV7-9 - TRBD1 TGTGCCAGCAGCTTCGGGACAGGGGTTGGCTACACCTTC CASSFGTGVGYTF
16 TRBJ2-1 TRBV7-6 - - TGTGCCAGCAGCTTGTCGACGGGAAGCGCCTACAATGATCAGTTCTTC CASSLSTGSAYNDQFF
15 TRBJ2-3 TRBV3-1 - TRBD2 TGTGCCAGCAGCCCCCGGACTAGCGGGGGCCTTACGCAGTATTTT CASSPRTSGGLTQYF
11 TRBJ2-1 TRBV5-1 - - TGCGCCAGCACCCTAAACAATGAGCAGTTCTTC CASTLNNEQFF
13 TRBJ2-5 TRBV25-1 few - TGTGCCAGCAGTGAATATGGCCCGGAGACCCAGTACTTC CASSEYGPETQYF
14 TRBJ2-7 TRBV6-1 - - TGTGCCAGCAGCCAAGGGGGGGCTGTCGACGAGCAGTACTTC CASSQGGAVDEQYF
12 TRBJ1-2 TRBV11-2 - - TGTGCCAGCAGCGCACCGGGGTCTGGCTACACCTTC CASSAPGSGYTF
15 TRBJ2-4 TRBV27 few TRBD1 TGTGCCAGCAGACGAGCGGGACAGGGACGGACCATTCAGTACTTC CASRRAGQGRTIQYF
14 TRBJ2-2 TRBV12-3/TRBV12-4 - - TGTGCCAGCAGTTTCTCGCAGGGAATCGGGGAGCTGTTTTTT CASSFSQGIGELFF
14 TRBJ2-5 TRBV3-1 - TRBD2 TGTGCCAGCAGCCAAGGACTAGCGGTGGGGACCCAGTACTTC CASSQGLAVGTQYF
17 TRBJ2-7 TRBV2 few TRBD2 TGTGCCAGCAGTAGTAGACTAGCGGGCGAACTAACCTACGAGCAGTACTTC CASSSRLAGELTYEQYF
18 TRBJ2-4 TRBV3-1 few TRBD2 TGTGCCAGCAGCCAAGAGGGCCTAGCGGGAGGGTCCAAAAACATTCAGTACTTC CASSQEGLAGGSKNIQYF
14 TRBJ2-7 TRBV4-1 - - TGCGCCAGCAGCTCGGGGCAGTGGGGTTACGAGCAGTACTTC CASSSGQWGYEQYF
16 TRBJ2-5 TRBV5-1 - TRBD2 TGCGCCAGCAAGAGAGTCACCGGGACTAAAGGAGAGACCCAGTACTTC CASKRVTGTKGETQYF
16 TRBJ2-7 TRBV6-5 few - TGTGCCAGCAGATATCTCGGGGGACAGAGCTCCTACGAGCAGTACTTC CASRYLGGQSSYEQYF
14 TRBJ1-2 TRBV20-1 - - TGCAGTGCTAGTAACTTCTACGCTACCTATGGCTACACCTTC CSASNFYATYGYTF
13 TRBJ2-1 TRBV28 many - TGTGCCAGCACCGCTGGGTCCAACAATGAGCAGTTCTTC CASTAGSNNEQFF
16 TRBJ2-5 TRBV12-3/TRBV12-4 few TRBD1 TGTGCCAGCAGCAAAAGGACAGGGGTGGGACAAGAGACCCAGTACTTC CASSKRTGVGQETQYF
15 TRBJ2-7 TRBV20-1 - TRBD2 TGCAGTGCTAGAGACCTAGCGGGAGTGATGGACGAGCAGTACTTC CSARDLAGVMDEQYF
14 TRBJ1-2 TRBV7-2 - - TGTGCCAGCAGCTCCCGGGCACCTAACTATGGCTACACCTTC CASSSRAPNYGYTF
13 TRBJ1-3 TRBV12-3/TRBV12-4 - - TGTGCCAATCCGACAGCGGGGAGAAACACCATATATTTT CANPTAGRNTIYF
14 TRBJ2-1 TRBV25-1 many - TGTGCCAGCAGTGGTGTGACAGGAGCTAATGAGCAGTTCTTC CASSGVTGANEQFF
16 TRBJ1-5 TRBV7-2 few - TGTGCCAGCAGCCTGTCGGGGGGGTCTAGCAATCAGCCCCAGCATTTT CASSLSGGSSNQPQHF
16 TRBJ2-2 TRBV12-3/TRBV12-4 few - TGTGCCAGCACTTTGGGGTTGTACTTTCACACCGGGGAGCTGTTTTTT CASTLGLYFHTGELFF
17 TRBJ2-3 TRBV5-1 - - TGCGCCAGCAGCTTGGTGGGGCTGGACTCTCCGACAGATACGCAGTATTTT CASSLVGLDSPTDTQYF
14 TRBJ2-7 TRBV5-1 - TRBD1 TGCGCCAGCAGTGGGGACAGCAGCTCCTACGAGCAGTACTTC CASSGDSSSYEQYF
14 TRBJ1-6 TRBV6-6 once - TGTGCCATTGCCAGGGCTGAGGATAATTCACCCCTCCACTTT CAIARAEDNSPLHF
12 TRBJ2-5 TRBV24-1 few TRBD1 TGTGCCACCGCGGACAGGCAAGAGACCCAGTACTTC CATADRQETQYF
16 TRBJ2-1 TRBV6-2/TRBV6-3 few TRBD2 TGTGCCAGCAGACCCCCCGGGACTAGCGGGAGTAATGAGCAGTTCTTC CASRPPGTSGSNEQFF
15 TRBJ2-7 TRBV5-1 few TRBD1 TGCGCCAGCAGCTTGGAGGGGGACAGCCTCTACGAGCAGTACTTC CASSLEGDSLYEQYF
12 TRBJ2-3 TRBV5-1 - - TGCGCCAGCCGGCTAGCGAGAGATACGCAGTATTTT CASRLARDTQYF
15 TRBJ2-7 TRBV10-3 many - TGTGCCGTGAAGGATCCCCGGGACACGCGAGACGAGCAGTACTTC CAVKDPRDTRDEQYF
15 TRBJ2-3 TRBV15 - - TGTGCCACCAGCAGTATAGCGGAGCCCACAGATACGCAGTATTTT CATSSIAEPTDTQYF
13 TRBJ2-7 TRBV6-6 few - TGTGCCAGCAGTTCCCCACCAGTCTACGAGCAGTACTTC CASSSPPVYEQYF
16 TRBJ1-1 TRBV5-1 few - TGCGCCAGCAGCTGGGACCCAGCAGGGTCGAACACTGAAGCTTTCTTT CASSWDPAGSNTEAFF
15 TRBJ2-3 TRBV5-1 few - TGCGCCAGCAGCTTGGAGACTTCTGGCACAGATACGCAGTATTTT CASSLETSGTDTQYF
18 TRBJ2-5 TRBV3-1 - - TGTGCCAGCAGCCAAGATTGGGGTCCTCAGGCGGACCAAGAGACCCAGTACTTC CASSQDWGPQADQETQYF
16 TRBJ1-5 TRBV24-1 few - TGTGCCACCAGTGATTCCCGCAGCGGAGTCAATCAGCCCCAGCATTTT CATSDSRSGVNQPQHF
16 TRBJ2-1 TRBV20-1 - TRBD2 TGCAGTGCTGGACAACTAGCGGGGGGCTCCTACAATGAGCAGTTCTTC CSAGQLAGGSYNEQFF
16 TRBJ2-5 TRBV9 - - TGTGCCAGCAGCCCCGTCGGCCCGCAATGGCAAGAGACCCAGTACTTC CASSPVGPQWQETQYF
15 TRBJ2-6 TRBV2 - - TGTGCCAGCAGTGAAGTGGGGGCTGGGGCCAACGTCCTGACTTTC CASSEVGAGANVLTF